This T cell receptor (beta chain) is drawn from a study of cytomegalovirus exposure and HLA in healthy donors. The protocol was immunoSEQ multiplex PCR, while the TCRdb copy is restricted to in-frame clones and leaves out a portion. The data show 150,000 to 200,000 clones, about 83% seen once. Germline V CDR1 and CDR2: MNHEY, SMNVEV (reference sequence). This CDR3 region has 15 residues. V trimming: 0 bases; J trimming: 3 bases; junction bases outside the gene matches: 5. The sequenced material came from PBMCs. This clonotype originated in a woman younger than 30 in good health and CMV-seronegative. The rearrangement joins TRBV27 to TRBJ2-7; 7 nucleotides line up with TRBD2. The DNA of the CDR3 is TGTGCCAGCAGTTTATCGGGGGAGGGCTTCTACGAGCAGTACTTC. This gives the protein CASSLSGEGFYEQYF.